The 30 T cell receptor beta chains given below trace back to one sample, sequenced in a study of read filtering for tumor transcriptome and immune sequencing. Molecular barcoded adaptors covering alpha/delta and beta/gamma chains were used on roughly 400 ng RNA. One entry per CDR3 protein results from TCRdb running MiXCR on the reads. The sample holds 85,000 or so distinct CDR3 sequences, approximately 13% seen once. Sequenced input: a population of CD138-negative cells sorted from bone marrow. These receptors were taken from a donor at least 40 years old with multiple myeloma.

This clonotype appeared many times. The chain joins TRBV20-1 to TRBJ1-1; D is ambiguous. Germline lookup yields CDR1 DFQATT and CDR2 SNEGSKA (reference sequence). The CDR3 sequence is 12 residues long. V was pared by 3 bases and J by 2 bases, with 7 bases between. CDR3 coding DNA: TGCAGTGCTAGGGAGGTAAACACTGAAGCTTTCTTT. Amino acids: CSAREVNTEAFF.

This clonotype was counted at least ten times. This chain joins TRBV12-3 or TRBV12-4 and TRBJ2-6; TRBD1 matches 9 bases. The CDR3 has 17 residues. V lost 5 bases to trimming and J lost 1 base; unmatched junction nucleotides: 6. CDR3 sequence reads: CASSPGQGKSGANVLTF. CDR3 nucleotides: TGTGCCAGCAGTCCGGGACAGGGAAAATCTGGGGCCAACGTCCTGACTTTC.

In regard to this clonotype: A much larger clonotype is one base distant, so this may be a read error. This rearrangement joins TRBV2 to TRBJ1-5; D gene uncertain. The germline CDR1 and CDR2 sequences are SNHLY and FYNNEI. The CDR3 length is 14 residues. Written as DNA, the CDR3 is TGTGCCAGCAGTGAGGGGTATAGCAATCAGCCCCAGCTTTTT. This codes for CASSEGYSNQPQLF.

With regard to this clonotype: A much larger clone lies one base from this, so it may be a read error. Written as DNA, the CDR3 is TGTGCCAGCAGCCAAGAATACAGCTACGGGCAGTACTTC. Protein: CASSQEYSYGQYF. The V call is TRBV4-1, the J call TRBJ2-7; D is uncertain. The germline V gene encodes CDR1 MGHRA and CDR2 YSYEKL. CDR3 length equals 13 residues.

This clonotype was detected ten times or more. V gene TRBV15 combines with J gene TRBJ1-1; D might be TRBD1 (5 bases). V gave up 0 bases and J gave up 0 bases, with 17 bases separating them. The length of the CDR3 is 18 residues. The V gene's germline CDR1 is LNHNV and CDR2 YYDKDF (reference sequence). CDR3 in amino acids: CATSRDFGQLTMNTEAFF. CDR3 in DNA: TGTGCCACCAGCAGAGATTTCGGACAACTTACTATGAACACTGAAGCTTTCTTT.

For this clonotype: A much bigger clone sits one base away, suggesting this may be a read error. The chain has TRBV20-1 and TRBJ2-2; no definite D call. Between the trimmed V and J ends, which lost 6 bases and 3 bases, there was a span of 8 bases. Per the germline V gene, CDR1 is DFQATT and CDR2 is SNEGSKA (reference sequence). This CDR3 is built from 12 residues. The CDR3 protein is CSASAYTGELFF. Here the CDR3 DNA reads TGCAGTGCCAGTGCCTACACCGGGGAGCTGTTTTTT.

This clonotype was detected only a few times. This chain connects TRBV6-4 to TRBJ2-2, with unresolved D. Germline V gene lookup returns CDR1 MRHNA and CDR2 SNTAGT. V was cut by 4 bases and J by 4 bases, with 13 bases left in between. The CDR3 runs to 15 residues. CDR3 loop: CASSVQLGSTGELFF. DNA of the CDR3: TGTGCCAGCAGTGTCCAACTGGGGTCCACCGGGGAGCTGTTTTTT.

This clonotype was found many times. V gene TRBV10-2 combines with J gene TRBJ1-4; 9 positions agree with TRBD1. CDR1 WSHSY and CDR2 SAAADI come from the germline V gene. The V segment lost 0 bases and the J segment 14 bases; nucleotides outside the gene matches: 1. CDR3 length: 12 amino acids. The CDR3 DNA is TGCGCCAGCAGTGAGTCGGGACAGGGCCTGTTTTTT. It is translated as CASSESGQGLFF.

V gene TRBV5-1 combines with J gene TRBJ2-4; D gene ambiguous. V lost 4 bases and J 0 bases, leaving 14 bases between the germline ends. This CDR3 has 16 residues. The germline CDR1 and CDR2 sequences are SGHRS and YFSETQ. The CDR3 here is CASSPATSLAKNIQYF. CDR3 coding DNA: TGCGCCAGCAGCCCGGCCACCTCGTTAGCCAAAAACATTCAGTACTTC.

The chain combines TRBV2 with TRBJ2-3, with TRBD2 identical over 8 bases. The CDR3 extends over 14 amino acids. The junction had 5 bases not matched to a gene; V was cut back by 7 bases and J by 2 bases. The germline CDR1 and CDR2 sequences are SNHLY and FYNNEI. The chain's CDR3 is CASIAGLHTDTQYF. The CDR3 DNA is TGTGCCAGCATAGCGGGACTTCACACAGATACGCAGTATTTT.

In this sample, this clonotype turned up many times. V usage is TRBV19 and J usage is TRBJ1-5; 9 bases fit TRBD1. This CDR3 has 14 amino acids. Per the germline V gene, CDR1 is LNHDA and CDR2 is SQIVND (reference sequence). Trimming removed 5 bases from V and 1 base from J; junction bases left unmatched: 0. CDR3 sequence reads: CASSGTGSNQPQHF. The CDR3 nucleotides read TGTGCCAGTAGTGGGACAGGGAGCAATCAGCCCCAGCATTTT.

The table lists this clonotype with many counts. The V and J genes are TRBV20-1 and TRBJ1-1; possible D gene TRBD1, 5 bases. There are 14 residues in the CDR3. The V and J ends lost 3 bases and 4 bases respectively, with 15 bases between them. Germline CDR1 and CDR2: DFQATT and SNEGSKA (reference sequence). The CDR3 region is CSASGQGGGTEAFF. The CDR3 bases are TGCAGTGCTAGTGGTCAGGGAGGAGGCACTGAAGCTTTCTTT.

The chain carries TRBV28 and TRBJ2-7; D may be TRBD1 (6 bases). Germline CDR1 reads MDHEN; CDR2 reads SYDVKM. The V end lost 6 bases, the J end lost 3 bases, and 18 bases lay between the germline ends. This CDR3 is 15 amino acids long. CDR3 amino acids: CASSPGNREIYEQYF. In DNA, the CDR3 is TGTGCCAGCAGCCCAGGGAACAGGGAAATCTACGAGCAGTACTTC.

Notes on this clonotype: Given a much more abundant clone one base away, this may be a read error. V is TRBV28 and J is TRBJ1-5; D might be TRBD1 (6 bases). The CDR3 is made up of 17 amino acids. With 6 bases removed from V and 5 bases from J, the gap between germline ends came to 23 bases. Germline lookup yields CDR1 MDHEN and CDR2 SYDVKM. CDR3: CASRAGTTTRGDQPQHF. DNA for the CDR3: TGTGCCAGCAGGGCCGGGACAACTACTCGGGGCGATCAGCCCCAGCATTTT.

This clonotype was observed at least ten times. The V call is TRBV11-3, the J call TRBJ2-1; D perhaps matches TRBD1 (6 bases). Germline CDR1 SGHNT, CDR2 YENEEA. Trimming pared 4 bases from V and 0 bases from J, leaving 13 bases between. The CDR3 is 16 residues long. CDR3 region: CASSWTADSSYNEQFF. The CDR3, as DNA: TGTGCCAGCAGCTGGACGGCGGACAGCTCCTACAATGAGCAGTTCTTC. Full variable domain (rest looked up from reference TRBV11-3 and TRBJ2-1): EAGVVQSPRYKIIEKKQPVAFWCNPISGHNTLYWYLQNLGQGPELLIRYENEEAVDDSQLPKDRFSAERLKGVDSTLKIQPAELGDSAVYLCASSWTADSSYNEQFFGPGTRLTVL.

A few counts support this clonotype. The J gene is TRBJ1-6, the V gene TRBV7-2; 7 bases agree with TRBD1. V lost 3 bases to trimming and J lost 7 bases; unmatched junction nucleotides: 3. CDR1 and CDR2 from the germline V gene are SGHTA and FQGNSA. The CDR3 sequence is 14 residues long. The CDR3 sequence: CASSLRQGNSPLHF. Written as DNA, the CDR3 is TGTGCCAGCAGCTTGAGACAGGGAAATTCACCCCTCCACTTT.

Remarks on this clonotype: This may arise from a read error, as a much more abundant clone is one base away. The genes are TRBV20-1 and TRBJ1-1; D gene ambiguous. CDR1 is DFQATT, CDR2 SNEGSKA, per germline (reference sequence). CDR3 length: 10 residues. The DNA of the CDR3 is TGCAGAGCTAGAGAAAGAAGAGCTTTCTTT. Its translation: CRARERRAFF.

The table lists this clonotype with many counts. The V gene is TRBV5-1, the J gene TRBJ2-1; TRBD2 matches at 12 bases. CDR1 and CDR2 from the germline V gene are SGHRS and YFSETQ. J was trimmed by 2 bases and V by 4 bases; bases with no gene match: 4. This CDR3 spans 16 amino acids. The CDR3 reads CASSPGLAGTYNEQFF. The CDR3 DNA follows: TGCGCCAGCAGCCCCGGACTAGCGGGAACCTACAATGAGCAGTTCTTC. Variable domain in full (rest from reference TRBV5-1 and TRBJ2-1): KAGVTQTPRYLIKTRGQQVTLSCSPISGHRSVSWYQQTPGQGLQFLFEYFSETQRNKGNFPGRFSGRQFSNSRSEMNVSTLELGDSALYLCASSPGLAGTYNEQFFGPGTRLTVL.

There are many counts of this clonotype. The genes are TRBV2 and TRBJ2-7; D is uncertain. Germline loops: CDR1 SNHLY, CDR2 FYNNEI. The CDR3 is 12 residues long. Trimming took 4 bases from V and 3 from J, leaving 7 bases between them. The CDR3 protein is CASSGAGYEQYF. The CDR3 nucleotides read TGTGCCAGCAGTGGAGCAGGCTACGAGCAGTACTTC.

This clonotype has at least ten counts. This sequence joins TRBV5-8 and TRBJ1-1, with a possible D match to TRBD1 (5 bases). The germline V gene encodes CDR1 SGHTS and CDR2 YDEGEE. V was cut by 1 base and J by 2 bases, with 9 bases left in between. This CDR3 is 14 amino acids long. In DNA, the CDR3 is TGTGCCAGCAGCTTGAGGGGTGGAAACACTGAAGCTTTCTTT. This encodes CASSLRGGNTEAFF.

This clonotype was seen a single time. This may stem from a read error, because a much larger clone lies one nucleotide away. The CDR3 carries no conserved terminal phenylalanine or tryptophan, so it likely arises from a read error. The V and J genes are TRBV11-3 and TRBJ1-1; D not certain. Germline V lookup: CDR1 SGHNT, CDR2 YENEEA. CDR3 length: 14 residues. The V end lost 1 base, the J end lost 1 base, and 7 bases lay between the germline ends. The CDR3 DNA is TGTGCCAGCAGCTTAGGGTGGGCGAACACTGAAGCTTTCTCT. As protein: CASSLGWANTEAFS.

This clonotype was detected ten times or more. The chain recombines TRBV20-1 with TRBJ1-1; D ambiguous. Trimming left V 3 bases short and J 0 bases short, with 11 bases between. The germline V gene encodes CDR1 DFQATT and CDR2 SNEGSKA (reference sequence). The CDR3 totals 14 residues. The CDR3 DNA follows: TGCAGTGCTAGGACCGGGGTATTGAACACTGAAGCTTTCTTT. Amino acid sequence: CSARTGVLNTEAFF.

This clonotype was seen a few times. A single base separates this from a much larger clone, so it may be a read error. The CDR3 protein is CATDASWRNTGELSF. In DNA, the CDR3 is TGTGCCACCGACGCTTCGTGGCGTAACACCGGGGAGCTGTCTTTT. The chain is built from TRBV28 and TRBJ2-2, with D maybe TRBD2 (5 bases). The CDR3 covers 15 residues. Germline V lookup: CDR1 MDHEN, CDR2 SYDVKM.

The chain has TRBV3-1 and TRBJ2-5; D remains unclear. The V end lost 5 bases, the J end lost 0 bases, and 10 bases lay between the germline ends. The CDR3 runs to 14 residues. Per germline, CDR1 LGHDT and CDR2 YNNKEL (reference sequence). Here the CDR3 DNA reads TGTGCCAGCAGCGCGACAATGTACCAAGAGACCCAGTACTTC. It yields the protein CASSATMYQETQYF.

Details on this clonotype: It may be a read error: a sequence one base away is much more abundant. The chain links TRBV5-1 to TRBJ2-2; tentative D call: TRBD2 (6 bases). The CDR3 contains 14 residues. CDR1 and CDR2 from the germline V gene are SGHRS and YFSETQ. In DNA form, the CDR3 reads TGCGCCAGCAGATCACCCGGGAGTACCGGGGAGCTGTCTTTT. Amino acid sequence: CASRSPGSTGELSF.

The rearrangement links TRBV7-9 to TRBJ2-2, with D tentatively TRBD2 (6 bases). Germline V CDR1 and CDR2: SEHNR, FQNEAQ (reference sequence). The CDR3 sequence is 15 residues long. Trimming removed 5 bases from V and 9 bases from J, with 19 bases in between. The CDR3 region is CASSARVADPRELFF. In nucleotides, the CDR3 is TGTGCCAGCAGCGCGAGGGTAGCGGACCCCCGGGAGCTGTTTTTT.

This clonotype showed up many times. This sequence joins TRBV5-1 and TRBJ2-2, with 7 bases aligning to TRBD1. CDR1 is SGHRS, CDR2 YFSETQ, per germline. V was pared by 9 bases and J by 2 bases, with 10 bases of the junction left unmatched. This CDR3 is built from 15 residues. CDR3 protein: CATKTGRDNTGELFF. The DNA for the CDR3 is TGCGCCACGAAGACAGGGCGCGACAACACCGGGGAGCTGTTTTTT.

As for this clonotype: Its ends do not fully match the called genes, so a read error is possible. The V and J genes are TRBV7-2 and TRBJ1-4; no clear D gene. Germline values: CDR1 SGHTA, CDR2 FQGNSA. This CDR3 spans 14 amino acids. The CDR3 DNA is TGTGCCAGCAGCGTAGGAGGCTCTAATGGAAAACTGTTTTTT. Encoded protein: CASSVGGSNGKLFF. The complete variable domain, with remaining parts taken from reference TRBV7-2 and TRBJ1-4, reads GAGVSQSPSNKVTEKGKDVELRCDPISGHTALYWYRQSLGQGLEFLIYFQGNSAPDKSGLPSDRFSAERTGGSVSTLTIQRTQQEDSAVYLCASSVGGSNGKLFFGSGTQLSVL.

On this clonotype itself: In this CDR3 the conserved last residue, phenylalanine or tryptophan, is missing, so a read error is likely. The rearrangement links TRBV4-2 to TRBJ2-1; no firm D call. V was trimmed by 4 bases and J by 1 base, leaving 8 bases between them. Per germline, CDR1 LGHNA and CDR2 YNFKEQ. The length of the CDR3 is 14 residues. The CDR3 region has the DNA TGTGCCAGCAGCCCCGTGATATCCTACAATGAGCAGTTCCTC. Its translation is CASSPVISYNEQFL.

This clonotype has a handful of counts. This clone may be a read error of a much larger clone one base away. The V call is TRBV4-1, the J call TRBJ2-7; 7 bases are a match to TRBD1. The CDR3 totals 14 residues. The trim removed 8 bases at V and 2 bases at J, leaving 9 bases unmatched. Germline V lookup: CDR1 MGHRA, CDR2 YSYEKL. The CDR3 DNA sequence: TGCGCCAGCGGTCCGACAGGGAATCCCTACGAGCAGTACTTC. Encoded protein: CASGPTGNPYEQYF.